This T cell receptor (beta chain) emerged from a study of cytomegalovirus exposure and HLA in healthy donors. On the study more broadly: Early released data had about 80 million unique TCRs, all coming from HLA-typed donors.

13 Jbeta primers and 60 Vbeta primers were used for the PCR. Profiling relied on immunoSEQ multiplex PCR, and the TCRdb table lists in-frame clones only, not all of them. The sample has more than 60,000 clones; under 85% are singletons. The CDR3 is 12 residues long. The germline CDR1 and CDR2 sequences are GTSNPN and SVGIG (reference sequence). The V end lost 2 bases, the J end lost 12 bases, and 17 bases lay between the germline ends. The genes are TRBV30 and TRBJ2-7; weak D call: TRBD1 (5 bases). The clonotype originates from a male donor in good health and CMV-seropositive. The sample consisted of PBMCs. The CDR3, as DNA: TGTGCCTGGAGTTCACAGGCCTACCTACCGTACTTC. The encoded protein is CAWSSQAYLPYF.